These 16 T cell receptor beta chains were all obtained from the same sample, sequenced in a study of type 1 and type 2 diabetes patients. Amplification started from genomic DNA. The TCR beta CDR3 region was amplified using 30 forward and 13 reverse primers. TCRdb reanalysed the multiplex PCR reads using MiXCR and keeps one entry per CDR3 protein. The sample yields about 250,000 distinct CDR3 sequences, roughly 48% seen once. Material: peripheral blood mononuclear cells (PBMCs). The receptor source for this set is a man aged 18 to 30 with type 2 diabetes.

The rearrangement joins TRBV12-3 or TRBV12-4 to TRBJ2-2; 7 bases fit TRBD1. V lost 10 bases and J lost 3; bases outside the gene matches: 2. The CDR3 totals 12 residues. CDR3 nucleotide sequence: TGTGCCACCCAGGGGGACACCGGGGAGCTGTTTTTT. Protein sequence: CATQGDTGELFF.

CDR3 bases: TGCAGTGCGACGGGCCCAGGGGGTCTACACGAGCAGTACTTC. It codes for CSATGPGGLHEQYF. The chain is built from TRBV20-1 and TRBJ2-7, with 7 bases lining up with TRBD1. V lost 6 bases to trimming and J lost 5 bases; unmatched junction nucleotides: 13. The germline V gene has CDR1 DFQATT and CDR2 SNEGSKA (reference sequence). The CDR3 runs 14 residues.

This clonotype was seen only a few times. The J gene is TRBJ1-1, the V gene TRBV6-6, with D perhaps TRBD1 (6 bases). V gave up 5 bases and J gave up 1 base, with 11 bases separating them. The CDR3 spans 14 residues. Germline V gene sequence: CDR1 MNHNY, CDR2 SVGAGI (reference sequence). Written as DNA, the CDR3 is TGTGCCAGCAGTCCGGGACACACGAACACTGAAGCTTTCTTT. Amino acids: CASSPGHTNTEAFF.

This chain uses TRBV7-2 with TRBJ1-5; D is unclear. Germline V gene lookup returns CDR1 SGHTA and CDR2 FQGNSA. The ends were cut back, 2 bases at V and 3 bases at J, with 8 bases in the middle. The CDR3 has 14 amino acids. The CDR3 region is CASSLFVNNQPQHF. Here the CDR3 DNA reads TGTGCCAGCAGCTTATTTGTAAACAATCAGCCCCAGCATTTT.

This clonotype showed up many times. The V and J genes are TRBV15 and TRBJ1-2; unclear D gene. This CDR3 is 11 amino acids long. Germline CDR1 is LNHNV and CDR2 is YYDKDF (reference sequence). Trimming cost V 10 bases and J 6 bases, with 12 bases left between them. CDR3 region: CANPREDGYTF. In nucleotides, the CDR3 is TGTGCCAACCCGCGGGAGGATGGCTACACCTTC.

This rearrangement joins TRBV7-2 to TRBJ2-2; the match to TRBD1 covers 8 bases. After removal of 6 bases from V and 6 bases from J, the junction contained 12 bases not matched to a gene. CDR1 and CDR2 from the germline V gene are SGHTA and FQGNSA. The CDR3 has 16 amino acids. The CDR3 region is CASRNRQGMRSGELFF. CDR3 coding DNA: TGTGCCAGCAGAAACCGACAGGGGATGCGGTCCGGGGAGCTGTTTTTT. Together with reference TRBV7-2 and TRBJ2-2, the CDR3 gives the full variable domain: GAGVSQSPSNKVTEKGKDVELRCDPISGHTALYWYRQSLGQGLEFLIYFQGNSAPDKSGLPSDRFSAERTGGSVSTLTIQRTQQEDSAVYLCASRNRQGMRSGELFFGEGSRLTVL.

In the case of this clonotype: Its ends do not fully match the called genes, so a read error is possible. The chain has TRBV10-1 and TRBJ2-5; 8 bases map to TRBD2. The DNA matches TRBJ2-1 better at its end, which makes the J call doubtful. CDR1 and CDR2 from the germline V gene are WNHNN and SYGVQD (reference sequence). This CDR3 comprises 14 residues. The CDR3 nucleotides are TGTGCCATCAGTGACAGAACTAGCGGCAATGAGCAGTTCTTC. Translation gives CAISDRTSGNEQFF.

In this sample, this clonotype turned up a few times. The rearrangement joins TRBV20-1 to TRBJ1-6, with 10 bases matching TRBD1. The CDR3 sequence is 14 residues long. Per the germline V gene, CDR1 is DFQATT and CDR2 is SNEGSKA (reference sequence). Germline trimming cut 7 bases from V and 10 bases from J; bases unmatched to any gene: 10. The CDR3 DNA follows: TGCAGTGGCACCGGGACAGGGGCTTCCTCACCCCTCCACTTT. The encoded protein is CSGTGTGASSPLHF.

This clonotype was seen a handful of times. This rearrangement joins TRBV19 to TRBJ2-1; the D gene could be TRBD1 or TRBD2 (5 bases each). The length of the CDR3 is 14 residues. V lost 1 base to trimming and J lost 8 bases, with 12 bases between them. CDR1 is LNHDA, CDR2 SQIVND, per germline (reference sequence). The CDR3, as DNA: TGTGCCAGTAGTATAGCTGGGACGACCGATGAGCAGTTCTTC. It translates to CASSIAGTTDEQFF.

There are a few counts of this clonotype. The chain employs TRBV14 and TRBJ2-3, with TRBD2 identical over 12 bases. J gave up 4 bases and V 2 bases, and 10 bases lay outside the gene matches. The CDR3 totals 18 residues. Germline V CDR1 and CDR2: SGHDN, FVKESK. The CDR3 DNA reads TGTGCCAGCAGCCAAAAAAGGACTAGCGGGAAGGAGGCAGATACGCAGTATTTT. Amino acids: CASSQKRTSGKEADTQYF.

The DNA of the CDR3 is TGTGCCAGCAGTGAAGCTGAGGAGGGCAATCAGCCCCAGCATTTT. Protein product: CASSEAEEGNQPQHF. The rearrangement links TRBV6-1 to TRBJ1-5; no clear D. The germline CDR1 and CDR2 sequences are MNHNS and SASEGT. This CDR3 has 15 amino acids. V was shortened by 0 bases and J by 2 bases, with 8 bases between the two germline ends.

The CDR3 sequence is CASSDDSLSYEQYF. DNA of the CDR3: TGTGCCAGCAGTGACGACAGCCTTTCCTACGAGCAGTACTTC. This chain connects TRBV2 to TRBJ2-7; possible D gene TRBD1, 5 bases. CDR1 SNHLY and CDR2 FYNNEI come from the germline V gene. Trimming took off 3 bases at V and 1 base at J, with 10 bases between the two ends. The CDR3 has 14 amino acids.

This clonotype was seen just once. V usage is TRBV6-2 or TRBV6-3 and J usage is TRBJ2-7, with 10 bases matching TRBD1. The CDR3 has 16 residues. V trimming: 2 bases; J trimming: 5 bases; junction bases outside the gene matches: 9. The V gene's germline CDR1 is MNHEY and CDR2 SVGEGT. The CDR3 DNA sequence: TGTGCCAGCAGTTACGTACCGGGACAGGGGTTCAACGAGCAGTACTTC. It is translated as CASSYVPGQGFNEQYF.

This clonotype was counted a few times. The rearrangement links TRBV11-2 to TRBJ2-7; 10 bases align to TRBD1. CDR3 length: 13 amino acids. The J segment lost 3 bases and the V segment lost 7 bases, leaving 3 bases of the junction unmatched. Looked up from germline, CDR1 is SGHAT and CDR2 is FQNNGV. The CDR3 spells CASNRDRGYEQYF. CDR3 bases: TGTGCCAGCAACAGGGACAGGGGCTACGAGCAGTACTTC.

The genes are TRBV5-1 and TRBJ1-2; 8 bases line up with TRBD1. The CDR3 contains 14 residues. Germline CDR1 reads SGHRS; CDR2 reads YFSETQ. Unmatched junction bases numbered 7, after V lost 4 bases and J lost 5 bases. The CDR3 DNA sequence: TGCGCCAGCAGCCAATTGACAGGGGAGTATGGCTACACCTTC. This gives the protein CASSQLTGEYGYTF.

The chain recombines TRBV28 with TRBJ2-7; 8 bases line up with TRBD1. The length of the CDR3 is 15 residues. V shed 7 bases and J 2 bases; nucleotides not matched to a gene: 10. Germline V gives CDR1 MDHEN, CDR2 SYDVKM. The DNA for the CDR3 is TGTGCCAGCAAAGTAATGACAGGGGCGACCTACGAGCAGTACTTC. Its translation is CASKVMTGATYEQYF.